This paragraph covers one T cell receptor (beta chain) sequence. Original analysis: Using reference gene primer amplification, nucleated cell counts were estimated. The protocol was immunoSEQ multiplex PCR, while the TCRdb copy is restricted to in-frame clones and leaves out a portion. V and J calls and clone size are copied from that table; D and trimming were computed from the DNA. The sample yields over 85,000 clones, roughly 80% seen once. This sample stems from a study of blood T cell repertoires in COVID-19. About the study: Samples of COVID-19 (acute and convalescent) were obtained from the United States, Italy and Spain. T cells, B-cell-depleted T cells, or PBMCs supplied cDNA or gDNA.

The CDR3 extends over 12 amino acids. Germline CDR1 MNHEY, CDR2 SVGEGT. Trimming left V 5 bases short and J 5 bases short, with 9 bases between. This chain connects TRBV6-2 or TRBV6-3 to TRBJ1-2, with D perhaps TRBD1 (6 bases). Sequenced sample: peripheral blood. The source of this sequence is a man in his 60s with active or convalescent COVID-19. The CDR3 loop reads CASSPQGYGYTF. CDR3 nucleotide sequence: TGTGCCAGCAGTCCACAGGGATATGGCTACACCTTC.